The 22 T cell receptor beta chains below come from one sample, sequenced in a study of cytomegalovirus exposure and HLA in healthy donors. The PCR was carried out with 60 Vbeta primers and 13 Jbeta primers. Only in-frame clones appear in the TCRdb table, and some are missing; sequencing was by immunoSEQ multiplex PCR. The profile shows fewer than 150,000 clones, roughly 76% of them singletons. Sequenced sample: PBMCs. These receptors all come from a human donor in good health.

The rearrangement joins TRBV7-6 to TRBJ2-7; perhaps TRBD1 as D (6 bases). With 2 bases removed from V and 3 bases from J, the gap between germline ends came to 14 bases. Germline-derived CDR1 and CDR2 are SGHVS and FNYEAQ. The CDR3 runs to 15 residues. The CDR3 reads CASSLSWGQNYEQYF. CDR3 bases: TGTGCCAGCAGCTTATCATGGGGACAAAACTACGAGCAGTACTTC. Complete variable domain (other parts from reference TRBV7-6 and TRBJ2-7): GAGVSQSPRYKVTKRGQDVALRCDPISGHVSLYWYRQALGQGPEFLTYFNYEAQQDKSGLPNDRFSAERPEGSISTLTIQRTEQRDSAMYRCASSLSWGQNYEQYFGPGTRLTVT.

The chain uses TRBV7-8 and TRBJ2-3; D remains unclear. CDR1 SGHVS and CDR2 FQNEAQ come from the germline V gene. The CDR3 has 12 amino acids. Trimming took 4 bases from V and 2 from J, leaving 4 bases between them. CDR3: CASSSSTDTQYF. The CDR3 bases are TGTGCCAGCAGCTCCTCCACAGATACGCAGTATTTT.

A few counts support this clone. The chain couples TRBV4-1 to TRBJ1-2; weak D call: TRBD1 (6 bases). This CDR3 is built from 15 residues. V dropped 1 base and J dropped 4 bases, with 13 bases sitting between them. The germline CDR1 and CDR2 sequences are MGHRA and YSYEKL. The CDR3 DNA reads TGCGCCAGCAGCCAAGTTGGGGGCAGAGTCTATGGCTACACCTTC. As protein: CASSQVGGRVYGYTF.

V gene TRBV7-6 combines with J gene TRBJ2-1; 7 nucleotides agree with TRBD1. Trimming removed 5 bases from V and 8 bases from J; junction bases left unmatched: 3. In germline, CDR1 is SGHVS, CDR2 FNYEAQ. This CDR3 has 12 residues. The CDR3 is CASSTDRDEQFF. In nucleotides, the CDR3 is TGTGCCAGCAGCACAGACAGGGATGAGCAGTTCTTC.

The rearrangement uses TRBV6-1 and TRBJ2-1, with TRBD2 matching over 8 bases. J was trimmed by 6 bases and V by 2 bases; bases with no gene match: 6. This CDR3 has 15 residues. Germline V lookup: CDR1 MNHNS, CDR2 SASEGT. The CDR3 here is CASSEPAGVGNEQFF. In nucleotides, the CDR3 is TGTGCCAGCAGTGAACCAGCGGGAGTCGGCAATGAGCAGTTCTTC.

The J gene is TRBJ1-5, the V gene TRBV28; TRBD1 is a possible D gene (5 bases). Germline CDR1 MDHEN, CDR2 SYDVKM. The CDR3 is 15 amino acids. Trimming stripped 6 bases from V and 3 bases from J, with 15 bases between. The CDR3, as DNA: TGTGCCAGCAGGACAATACCGGGACTCAATCAGCCCCAGCATTTT. Protein sequence: CASRTIPGLNQPQHF. The full variable domain, rest sourced from reference TRBV28 and TRBJ1-5, is DVKVTQSSRYLVKRTGEKVFLECVQDMDHENMFWYRQDPGLGLRLIYFSYDVKMKEKGDIPEGYSVSREKKERFSLILESASTNQTSMYLCASRTIPGLNQPQHFGDGTRLSIL.

This clone was detected only once. The chain is built from TRBV5-1 and TRBJ1-2, with TRBD1 matching over 7 bases. The V segment lost 6 bases and the J segment 4 bases; nucleotides outside the gene matches: 9. The germline V gene has CDR1 SGHRS and CDR2 YFSETQ. This CDR3 is 14 amino acids long. CDR3 in DNA: TGCGCCAGCAACAAAGGGGGCGACAGCTATGGCTACACCTTC. Protein sequence: CASNKGGDSYGYTF.

J is TRBJ2-5 and V is TRBV14; a weak D match, TRBD1 (6 bases). CDR1 is SGHDN and CDR2 is FVKESK in the germline V gene. The CDR3 is made up of 16 amino acids. The V gene lost 1 base and the J gene lost 5 bases, with 17 bases spanning the gap. The CDR3 here is CASSQAMAGAGETQYF. The CDR3, as DNA: TGTGCCAGCAGCCAAGCTATGGCAGGGGCTGGGGAGACCCAGTACTTC.

The J gene is TRBJ2-3, the V gene TRBV7-9, with TRBD2 matching over 8 bases. Germline CDR1 is SEHNR and CDR2 is FQNEAQ (reference sequence). CDR3 length equals 15 residues. With 7 bases clipped from V and 4 bases from J, the junction kept 10 bases outside the gene matches. As DNA, the CDR3 is TGTGCCAGCACTCGGGGGGGCCGTCGTGCAGATACGCAGTATTTT. This gives the protein CASTRGGRRADTQYF.

This clone was detected a few times. The chain employs TRBV2 and TRBJ1-1; tentative D call: TRBD1 (6 bases). CDR1 is SNHLY and CDR2 is FYNNEI in the germline V gene. This CDR3 contains 13 residues. V lost 5 bases and J lost 0, with 7 bases in between. CDR3 DNA: TGTGCCAGCAGTCAGGGGCTGAACACTGAAGCTTTCTTT. It is translated as CASSQGLNTEAFF.

This chain links TRBV2 with TRBJ1-6; D is unresolved. The CDR3 has 15 amino acids. Germline assignment: CDR1 SNHLY and CDR2 FYNNEI. V was pared by 2 bases and J by 9 bases, with 14 bases between. The chain's CDR3 is CASSERRDWVSPLHF. DNA for the CDR3: TGTGCCAGCAGTGAAAGGAGGGATTGGGTTTCACCCCTCCACTTT. Full variable domain (outside the CDR3, taken from reference TRBV2 and TRBJ1-6): EPEVTQTPSHQVTQMGQEVILRCVPISNHLYFYWYRQILGQKVEFLVSFYNNEISEKSEIFDDQFSVERPDGSNFTLKIRSTKLEDSAMYFCASSERRDWVSPLHFGNGTRLTVT.

This sequence joins TRBV6-6 and TRBJ1-2; D not certain. Trimming stripped 6 bases from V and 4 bases from J, with 12 bases between. This CDR3 is built from 13 residues. Per germline, CDR1 MNHNY and CDR2 SVGAGI (reference sequence). CDR3 amino acids: CASSPEPGYGYTF. The CDR3, as DNA: TGTGCCAGCAGCCCCGAACCGGGCTATGGCTACACCTTC.

The CDR3 sequence is CASSRQEGGYEQYF. In DNA form, the CDR3 reads TGTGCCAGCAGTAGACAAGAGGGGGGGTACGAGCAGTACTTC. This chain connects TRBV28 to TRBJ2-7; D might be TRBD2 (7 bases). Trimming stripped 5 bases from V and 4 bases from J, with 15 bases between. In germline, CDR1 is MDHEN, CDR2 SYDVKM. The CDR3 has 14 amino acids. Full variable domain (rest looked up from reference TRBV28 and TRBJ2-7): DVKVTQSSRYLVKRTGEKVFLECVQDMDHENMFWYRQDPGLGLRLIYFSYDVKMKEKGDIPEGYSVSREKKERFSLILESASTNQTSMYLCASSRQEGGYEQYFGPGTRLTVT.

V is TRBV11-2 and J is TRBJ2-7, with a tentative D call TRBD2 (5 bases). Trimming removed 0 bases from V and 4 bases from J, with 13 bases in between. The length of the CDR3 is 15 residues. Germline V gene lookup returns CDR1 SGHAT and CDR2 FQNNGV. The DNA of the CDR3 is TGTGCCAGCAGCTTAGACGGGGTTTGGAGATACGAGCAGTACTTC. This codes for CASSLDGVWRYEQYF.

The chain joins TRBV28 to TRBJ2-7; TRBD1 matches at 7 bases. Unmatched junction bases numbered 7, after V lost 5 bases and J lost 3 bases. The CDR3 contains 14 residues. The V gene's germline CDR1 is MDHEN and CDR2 SYDVKM. DNA for the CDR3: TGTGCCAGCAGTCTCAACGACAGGGACTACGAGCAGTACTTC. This codes for CASSLNDRDYEQYF. The full variable domain, completed using reference TRBV28 and TRBJ2-7, is DVKVTQSSRYLVKRTGEKVFLECVQDMDHENMFWYRQDPGLGLRLIYFSYDVKMKEKGDIPEGYSVSREKKERFSLILESASTNQTSMYLCASSLNDRDYEQYFGPGTRLTVT.

The J gene is TRBJ1-2, the V gene TRBV4-2; D not certain. Germline V CDR1 and CDR2: LGHNA, YNFKEQ. Deletions cut 0 bases from V and 5 bases from J, with 13 bases between. CDR3 length: 15 amino acids. The CDR3 bases are TGTGCCAGCAGCCAAGATTTGCGGGGATATTATGGCTACACCTTC. It encodes CASSQDLRGYYGYTF.

CDR3 nucleotide sequence: TGTGCCAGCAGTGAATTAGGTGGGGCGACTGGGGAGCTGTTTTTT. The encoded protein is CASSELGGATGELFF. The chain employs TRBV6-1 and TRBJ2-2; possible D gene TRBD1, 5 bases. Trimming removed 2 bases from V and 8 bases from J, with 15 bases in between. From germline, CDR1 is MNHNS and CDR2 SASEGT. The CDR3 is 15 amino acids.

The chain uses TRBV7-8 and TRBJ2-1, with TRBD2 matching 7 bases. The CDR3 has 15 residues. CDR1 is SGHVS, CDR2 FQNEAQ, per germline. Unmatched junction bases numbered 9, after V lost 3 bases and J lost 7 bases. This CDR3 reads CASSFGLERRNEQFF. DNA for the CDR3: TGTGCCAGCAGCTTCGGACTAGAGAGGAGGAATGAGCAGTTCTTC.

V usage is TRBV19 and J usage is TRBJ1-3, with D hard to call. This CDR3 is built from 14 residues. The V end lost 4 bases, the J end lost 6 bases, and 13 bases lay between the germline ends. Germline V lookup: CDR1 LNHDA, CDR2 SQIVND (reference sequence). The CDR3 DNA follows: TGTGCCAGTAGTACAGACTGGGGAGAAAACACCATATATTTT. This codes for CASSTDWGENTIYF. Based on the CDR3 plus reference TRBV19 and TRBJ1-3, the full variable domain is DGGITQSPKYLFRKEGQNVTLSCEQNLNHDAMYWYRQDPGQGLRLIYYSQIVNDFQKGDIAEGYSVSREKKESFPLTVTSAQKNPTAFYLCASSTDWGENTIYFGEGSWLTVV.

V and J are TRBV4-2 and TRBJ2-7; D remains unclear. CDR1 LGHNA and CDR2 YNFKEQ come from the germline V gene. Trimming pared 0 bases from V and 4 bases from J, leaving 7 bases between. The CDR3 is 13 residues long. CDR3 sequence (DNA): TGTGCCAGCAGCCAAGATTTGGAGTACGAGCAGTACTTC. Amino acids: CASSQDLEYEQYF.

This clone was detected a few times. The chain carries TRBV7-6 and TRBJ1-4; D is uncertain. The CDR3 loop spans 14 amino acids. With 0 bases removed from V and 10 bases from J, the gap between germline ends came to 12 bases. Germline-derived CDR1 and CDR2 are SGHVS and FNYEAQ. CDR3 residues: CASSLAGLSGKLFF. CDR3 coding DNA: TGTGCCAGCAGCTTAGCGGGCCTCTCCGGAAAACTGTTTTTT.

The rearrangement uses TRBV27 and TRBJ1-2, with D perhaps matching TRBD1 (5 bases). The length of the CDR3 is 13 residues. Trimming took off 0 bases at V and 7 bases at J, with 9 bases between the two ends. Germline CDR1 is MNHEY and CDR2 is SMNVEV (reference sequence). The CDR3 DNA is TGTGCCAGCAGTTTATCGAGGGGAGGTGGCTACACCTTC. Translating gives CASSLSRGGGYTF.